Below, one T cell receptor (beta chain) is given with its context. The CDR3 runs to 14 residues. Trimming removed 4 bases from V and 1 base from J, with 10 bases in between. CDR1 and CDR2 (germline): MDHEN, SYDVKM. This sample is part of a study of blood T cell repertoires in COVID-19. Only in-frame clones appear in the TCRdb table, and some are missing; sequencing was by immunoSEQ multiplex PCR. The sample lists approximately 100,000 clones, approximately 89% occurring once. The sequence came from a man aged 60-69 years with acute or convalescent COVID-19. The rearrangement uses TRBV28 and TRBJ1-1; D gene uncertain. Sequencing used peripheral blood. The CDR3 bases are TGTGCCAGCAGTTCGAGGGAGGGGAACACTGAAGCTTTCTTT. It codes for CASSSREGNTEAFF.